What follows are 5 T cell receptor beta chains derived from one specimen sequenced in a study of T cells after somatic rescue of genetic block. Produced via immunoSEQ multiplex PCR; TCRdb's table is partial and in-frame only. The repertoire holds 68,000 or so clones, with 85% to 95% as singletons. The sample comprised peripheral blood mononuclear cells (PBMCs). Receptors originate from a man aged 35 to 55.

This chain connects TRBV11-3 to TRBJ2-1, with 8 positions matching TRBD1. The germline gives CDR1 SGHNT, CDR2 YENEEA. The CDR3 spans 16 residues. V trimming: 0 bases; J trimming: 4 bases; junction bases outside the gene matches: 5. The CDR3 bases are TGTGCCAGCAGCTTAGATTCGCAGGGGGCTTACAATGAGCAGTTCTTC. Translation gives CASSLDSQGAYNEQFF.

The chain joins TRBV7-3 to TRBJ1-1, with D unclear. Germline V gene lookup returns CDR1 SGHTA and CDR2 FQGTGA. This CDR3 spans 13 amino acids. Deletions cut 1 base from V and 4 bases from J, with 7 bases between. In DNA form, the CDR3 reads TGTGCCAGCAGCTTAAGTAGGACCACTGAAGCTTTCTTT. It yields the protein CASSLSRTTEAFF.

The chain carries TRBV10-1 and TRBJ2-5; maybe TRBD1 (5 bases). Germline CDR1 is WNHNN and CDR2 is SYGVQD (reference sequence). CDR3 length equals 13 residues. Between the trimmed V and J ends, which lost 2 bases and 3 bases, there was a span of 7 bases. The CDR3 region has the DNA TGCGCCAGCAGTGAGAGCAGGGAAGAGACCCAGTACTTC. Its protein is CASSESREETQYF.

CDR3 amino acids: CASSGGNTGELFF. CDR3 sequence (DNA): TGTGCCAGCAGTGGGGGAAACACCGGGGAGCTGTTTTTT. The rearrangement links TRBV2 to TRBJ2-2; D call uncertain. Per germline, CDR1 SNHLY and CDR2 FYNNEI. Trimming left V 4 bases short and J 2 bases short, with 5 bases between. The CDR3 sequence is 13 residues long.

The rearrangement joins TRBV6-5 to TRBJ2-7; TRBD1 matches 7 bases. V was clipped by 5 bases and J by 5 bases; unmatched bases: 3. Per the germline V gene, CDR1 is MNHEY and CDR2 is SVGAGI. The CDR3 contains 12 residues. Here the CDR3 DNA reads TGTGCCAGCAGTCCCGACAGGGACGAGCAGTACTTC. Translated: CASSPDRDEQYF.